The 31 T cell receptor beta chains presented below share a single source sample, sequenced in a study of blood T cell repertoires in COVID-19 (TCRdb year 2020). Library construction relied on the immunoSEQ multiplex PCR assay. Drawn from immuneACCESS, this table holds only the in-frame rearrangements with V and J called that TCRdb kept. Clones are partly lost; checked studies trace under half to an unresolved V gene and leave the rest unexplained. The sample profile shows 400,000 to 500,000 clones; roughly 88% of them were found once. 1.4% to 1.5% of the sample rests with the top ten. The material sequenced was PBMCs or T cells enriched from blood (not recorded which). These receptors originate from a woman aged 18-29 years who had been exposed to COVID-19.

The V and J genes are TRBV9 and TRBJ2-7, with D possibly TRBD1 on 6 matching bases. CDR1 SGDLS and CDR2 YYNGEE come from the germline V gene. The CDR3 extends over 13 amino acids. V lost 0 bases to trimming and J lost 3 bases, with 7 bases between them. The chain's CDR3 is CASSVATGYEQYF. DNA of the CDR3: TGTGCCAGCAGCGTAGCGACAGGCTACGAGCAGTACTTC.

Here the CDR3 DNA reads TGTGCCAGCAGTTATGGAGCCGGACAGAACTACACCTTC. As protein: CASSYGAGQNYTF. The chain recombines TRBV28 with TRBJ1-2; perhaps TRBD1 as D (6 bases). Germline loops: CDR1 MDHEN, CDR2 SYDVKM. The CDR3 spans 13 residues. Trimming pared 4 bases from V and 10 bases from J, leaving 16 bases between.

Turning to this clone: The germline gene is not matched at one end of the junction; a read error may be the cause. V and J are TRBV7-7 and TRBJ2-3; 12 bases are a match to TRBD1. CDR1 is SSHAT, CDR2 FNYEAQ, per germline (reference sequence). The CDR3 runs 17 residues. The CDR3 coding sequence is TGTGCTAGCAGCTTAGGGACAGGGGGCTACAGCACAGATACGCAGTATTTT. This codes for CASSLGTGGYSTDTQYF.

The gene calls are TRBV5-1 and TRBJ2-1, with 9 bases lining up with TRBD1. The trim removed 0 bases at V and 9 bases at J, leaving 4 bases unmatched. The CDR3 loop spans 14 amino acids. Germline CDR1 SGHRS, CDR2 YFSETQ. CDR3 nucleotide sequence: TGCGCCAGCAGCTTGGCGGGACAGGGCACTGAGCAGTTCTTC. It specifies CASSLAGQGTEQFF.

V is TRBV7-2 and J is TRBJ2-4; possible D gene TRBD1, 5 bases. The CDR3 is 14 residues long. The V and J ends lost 3 bases and 6 bases respectively, with 12 bases between them. CDR1 is SGHTA, CDR2 FQGNSA, per germline. The CDR3 DNA is TGTGCCAGCAGCTTCGTGGGGCCCCCAAACATTCAGTACTTC. Its protein product is CASSFVGPPNIQYF.

The chain has TRBV4-3 and TRBJ2-7; TRBD2 agrees at 7 bases. The CDR3 runs to 16 residues. Germline V lookup: CDR1 LGHNA, CDR2 YSLEER. With V trimmed by 0 bases and J by 3 bases, 8 bases remained unmatched. CDR3 sequence reads: CASSQDWSGELYEQYF. The CDR3 DNA sequence: TGCGCCAGCAGCCAAGATTGGAGCGGGGAGCTCTACGAGCAGTACTTC.

The CDR3, as DNA: TGTGCCAGCAGCCGTAGCGGGTACCAAGAGACCCAGTACTTC. It yields the protein CASSRSGYQETQYF. The chain couples TRBV7-2 to TRBJ2-5, with 7 bases aligning to TRBD2. The CDR3 length is 14 residues. The V gene end was trimmed by 5 bases and the J gene end by 0 bases; junction bases not matched to a gene: 3. Germline assignment: CDR1 SGHTA and CDR2 FQGNSA.

The V and J genes are TRBV28 and TRBJ1-1, with TRBD1 as a possible D gene (6 bases). Germline loops: CDR1 MDHEN, CDR2 SYDVKM. Trimming removed 7 bases from V and 2 bases from J, with 14 bases in between. The CDR3 is 14 amino acids. The CDR3 coding sequence is TGTGCCAGCACCTCGTGGGGGGGCAACACTGAAGCTTTCTTT. The encoded protein is CASTSWGGNTEAFF. Using reference TRBV28 and TRBJ1-1 for the parts outside the CDR3, the full variable domain is DVKVTQSSRYLVKRTGEKVFLECVQDMDHENMFWYRQDPGLGLRLIYFSYDVKMKEKGDIPEGYSVSREKKERFSLILESASTNQTSMYLCASTSWGGNTEAFFGQGTRLTVV.

This chain links TRBV5-5 with TRBJ2-2; 7 positions match TRBD2. The CDR3 is 15 residues long. J lost 3 bases, V lost 0 bases, and 2 bases had no gene match. Germline CDR1 and CDR2: SGHKS and YYEKEE (reference sequence). CDR3: CASSLGLADTGELFF. As DNA, the CDR3 is TGTGCCAGCAGCTTGGGACTAGCCGACACCGGGGAGCTGTTTTTT.

The chain combines TRBV4-1 with TRBJ2-5; 16 positions match TRBD2. The germline gives CDR1 MGHRA, CDR2 YSYEKL. V was pared by 3 bases and J by 3 bases, with 7 bases of the junction left unmatched. The CDR3 sequence is 18 residues long. CDR3 protein: CASSQKGLAGGREETQYF. The CDR3 bases are TGCGCCAGCAGCCAGAAGGGACTAGCGGGGGGGCGGGAAGAGACCCAGTACTTC.

This clone was seen only once. The chain joins TRBV30 to TRBJ2-3; the D gene is possibly TRBD1 (6 bases). The CDR3 is 17 amino acids. CDR1 is GTSNPN and CDR2 is SVGIG in the germline V gene (reference sequence). V shed 0 bases and J shed 0 bases, with 16 bases lying between them. The CDR3 nucleotides are TGTGCCTGGAGTGTATTACCGGGACATTTTAGCACAGATACGCAGTATTTT. Its translation: CAWSVLPGHFSTDTQYF.

This clone was seen only a few times. The chain joins TRBV6-5 to TRBJ2-5; TRBD2 matches 8 bases. The CDR3 extends over 12 amino acids. The germline CDR1 and CDR2 sequences are MNHEY and SVGAGI. J was trimmed by 5 bases and V by 6 bases; bases with no gene match: 2. CDR3 coding DNA: TGTGCCAGCAGCCGGGGGGGGGAGACCCAGTACTTC. Protein product: CASSRGGETQYF.

The genes are TRBV10-1 and TRBJ2-7; tentative D call: TRBD1 (6 bases). The CDR3 has 12 residues. The germline V gene encodes CDR1 WNHNN and CDR2 SYGVQD (reference sequence). V lost 4 bases and J 2 bases, leaving 6 bases between the germline ends. The CDR3 region has the DNA TGCGCCAGCAGTGGACAGGCCTACGAGCAGTACTTC. Its translation is CASSGQAYEQYF.

CDR3 residues: CASSQAGGNQPQHF. The CDR3 nucleotides are TGTGCCAGCAGCCAAGCAGGGGGCAATCAGCCCCAGCATTTT. The V and J genes are TRBV4-2 and TRBJ1-5, with D possibly TRBD1 on 6 matching bases. Germline CDR1 reads LGHNA; CDR2 reads YNFKEQ. The CDR3 covers 14 residues. Trimming removed 1 base at V and 2 bases at J, with 6 bases between.

This sequence joins TRBV4-2 and TRBJ2-2, with D tentatively TRBD2 (5 bases). CDR1 and CDR2 (germline): LGHNA, YNFKEQ. Trimming pared 1 base from V and 4 bases from J, leaving 7 bases between. The CDR3 totals 14 residues. The CDR3 protein is CASSQASGTGELFF. The CDR3 DNA reads as TGTGCCAGCAGCCAAGCAAGCGGCACCGGGGAGCTGTTTTTT.

This sequence joins TRBV2 and TRBJ1-2, with TRBD1 matching 10 bases. The germline V gene encodes CDR1 SNHLY and CDR2 FYNNEI. The CDR3 length is 12 residues. V lost 6 bases to trimming and J lost 6 bases; unmatched junction nucleotides: 1. Here the CDR3 reads CASRGTGDGYTF. The CDR3 bases are TGTGCCAGCAGGGGGACAGGGGATGGCTACACCTTC.

Comments on this clone: Other DNA sequences of this sample code for an identical CDR3. J is TRBJ2-7 and V is TRBV10-3, with 12 bases identical to TRBD2. The V segment lost 6 bases and the J segment 1 base; nucleotides outside the gene matches: 1. Germline CDR1 ENHRY, CDR2 SYGVKD. This CDR3 spans 14 amino acids. CDR3 nucleotide sequence: TGTGCCATCAGCGGACTAGCGGGATCCTACGAGCAGTACTTC. Its protein product is CAISGLAGSYEQYF.

The chain's CDR3 is CASSDGFWYEQYF. CDR3 bases: TGTGCCAGCAGTGACGGGTTTTGGTACGAGCAGTACTTC. This chain uses TRBV25-1 with TRBJ2-7, with D uncertain. The CDR3 length is 13 residues. Per the germline V gene, CDR1 is MGHDK and CDR2 is SYGVNS. V lost 3 bases and J lost 4, with 10 bases in between.

This clone appeared once. This chain joins TRBV19 and TRBJ1-5; no reliable D call. CDR3 size: 15 residues. V shed 4 bases and J shed 3 bases, with 13 bases lying between them. Germline V lookup: CDR1 LNHDA, CDR2 SQIVND (reference sequence). CDR3 DNA sequence: TGTGCCAGTAGTAGGCCTGCTGGGCTCAATCAGCCCCAGCATTTT. It yields the protein CASSRPAGLNQPQHF.

The chain combines TRBV5-4 with TRBJ1-6; 7 nucleotides line up with TRBD1. The germline V gene has CDR1 SGHNT and CDR2 YYREEE (reference sequence). V lost 4 bases, J lost 7 bases, and 5 bases stayed unmatched. The CDR3 has 14 residues. The CDR3 bases are TGTGCCAGCAGCCCGAGACAGGGAAATTCACCCCTCCACTTT. Its protein product is CASSPRQGNSPLHF.

V gene TRBV4-1 combines with J gene TRBJ1-2; D remains ambiguous. CDR3 length equals 13 residues. Between the trimmed V and J ends, which lost 1 base and 2 bases, there was a span of 5 bases. Germline lookup yields CDR1 MGHRA and CDR2 YSYEKL. The CDR3 is CASSQARNYGYTF. As DNA, the CDR3 is TGCGCCAGCAGCCAAGCGAGAAACTATGGCTACACCTTC.

The V gene is TRBV24-1, the J gene TRBJ2-1; D possibly corresponds to TRBD1 (6 bases). Per germline, CDR1 KGHDR and CDR2 SFDVKD. V was pared by 1 base and J by 3 bases, with 18 bases between. The CDR3 is 18 amino acids. The CDR3 DNA is TGTGCCACCAGTGATTTTGCAGGGGCCCCCAATCACTACAATGAGCAGTTCTTC. Amino acid sequence: CATSDFAGAPNHYNEQFF.

The rearrangement joins TRBV6-5 to TRBJ2-3, with 8 bases aligning to TRBD2. The V gene's germline CDR1 is MNHEY and CDR2 SVGAGI. The CDR3 length is 16 residues. The ends lost 4 bases at V and 0 bases at J; junction bases unmatched: 6. In DNA, the CDR3 is TGTGCCAGCAGTTTCTTTAGCGGGGAAAGCACAGATACGCAGTATTTT. This translates into CASSFFSGESTDTQYF.

The chain uses TRBV6-5 and TRBJ1-2, with TRBD1 identical over 8 bases. Germline V gene data show CDR1 as MNHEY and CDR2 as SVGAGI. V trimming: 4 bases; J trimming: 4 bases; junction bases outside the gene matches: 8. The CDR3 extends over 15 amino acids. CDR3 coding DNA: TGTGCCAGCAGTTCTACCGGGACAGGAATCTATGGCTACACCTTC. Translation gives CASSSTGTGIYGYTF.

The chain carries TRBV6-1 and TRBJ2-1; 9 bases are a match to TRBD1. The V and J ends lost 4 bases and 4 bases, in that order; junction bases with no gene match: 8. The CDR3 runs to 16 residues. Germline V gene data show CDR1 as MNHNS and CDR2 as SASEGT. As DNA, the CDR3 is TGTGCCAGCAGTGCCCGGACAGGGGCGGGTTACAATGAGCAGTTCTTC. This codes for CASSARTGAGYNEQFF.

J is TRBJ2-5 and V is TRBV11-2; perhaps TRBD1 as D (5 bases). Germline CDR1 reads SGHAT; CDR2 reads FQNNGV. V lost 5 bases to trimming and J lost 5 bases, with 15 bases between them. This CDR3 region has 14 residues. The DNA of the CDR3 is TGTGCCAGCAGCCCCCCAGGGAACAGGGAGACCCAGTACTTC. Translation: CASSPPGNRETQYF.

The CDR3 region is CASSPTSGRSNEQFF. CDR3 bases: TGCGCCAGCAGCCCGACTAGCGGGAGAAGTAATGAGCAGTTCTTC. The J gene is TRBJ2-1, the V gene TRBV5-1; 12 nucleotides agree with TRBD2. Looked up from germline, CDR1 is SGHRS and CDR2 is YFSETQ. The length of the CDR3 is 15 residues. V gave up 4 bases and J gave up 7 bases; unmatched junction bases: 6.

The rearrangement links TRBV19 to TRBJ2-5, with a tentative D call TRBD1 (6 bases). The CDR3 is 11 amino acids. In germline, CDR1 is LNHDA, CDR2 SQIVND (reference sequence). V was cut by 5 bases and J by 12 bases, with 13 bases left in between. The DNA of the CDR3 is TGTGCCAGTAGTCAGGGGACCCTCGAGTACTTC. Its translation: CASSQGTLEYF. The complete variable domain, with remaining parts taken from reference TRBV19 and TRBJ2-5, reads DGGITQSPKYLFRKEGQNVTLSCEQNLNHDAMYWYRQDPGQGLRLIYYSQIVNDFQKGDIAEGYSVSREKKESFPLTVTSAQKNPTAFYLCASSQGTLEYFGPGTRLLVL.

The chain links TRBV6-6 to TRBJ1-6, with D tentatively TRBD1 (5 bases). This CDR3 is 16 amino acids long. Germline V gives CDR1 MNHNY, CDR2 SVGAGI (reference sequence). The V and J ends lost 0 bases and 10 bases respectively, with 16 bases between them. CDR3 region: CASSYSGGMGESPLHF. CDR3 coding DNA: TGTGCCAGCAGTTACTCCGGGGGGATGGGAGAATCACCCCTCCACTTT.

The rearrangement uses TRBV5-6 and TRBJ1-4; a possible D gene is TRBD1 (5 bases). Deletions cut 4 bases from V and 8 bases from J, with 15 bases between. Looked up from germline, CDR1 is SGHDT and CDR2 is YYEEEE. The CDR3 extends over 14 amino acids. In DNA, the CDR3 is TGTGCCAGCAGCCAGACTGGGGCCTACGAAAAACTGTTTTTT. Its protein product is CASSQTGAYEKLFF.

The chain couples TRBV6-5 to TRBJ1-3; no clear D gene. V dropped 8 bases and J dropped 4 bases, with 12 bases sitting between them. The germline CDR1 and CDR2 sequences are MNHEY and SVGAGI. The CDR3 extends over 13 amino acids. CDR3 region: CASVPDSGNTIYF. The CDR3 region has the DNA TGTGCCAGCGTGCCGGACTCCGGAAACACCATATATTTT.